A single sample is the source of the 22 T cell receptor beta chains below, sequenced in a study of response to subunit inactivated influenza vaccine. TCRdb recomputed calls from the RT-PCR reads with MiXCR, one row per CDR3 protein. The sample lists hundreds of thousands of distinct CDR3 sequences; around a sixth were seen once. The source was PBMCs from blood, collected around 5 days after vaccination. These receptors all come from a man in his fifties or sixties who received an inactivated influenza vaccine.

The J gene is TRBJ2-7, the V gene TRBV12-3 or TRBV12-4, with D perhaps matching TRBD1 (5 bases). The CDR3 is 14 residues long. The V end lost 2 bases, the J end lost 4 bases, and 12 bases lay between the germline ends. CDR3 loop: CASSLMAGLYEQYF. As DNA, the CDR3 is TGTGCCAGCAGTTTAATGGCAGGGTTGTACGAGCAGTACTTC.

The V call is TRBV6-2 or TRBV6-3, the J call TRBJ2-6; TRBD1 matches 9 bases. CDR1 is MNHEY and CDR2 is SVGEGT in the germline V gene. The V gene end was trimmed by 6 bases and the J gene end by 2 bases; junction bases not matched to a gene: 8. This CDR3 is 17 amino acids long. The CDR3 sequence: CASSAGQGKTGANVLTF. CDR3 coding DNA: TGTGCCAGCAGCGCGGGACAGGGAAAGACTGGGGCCAACGTCCTGACTTTC.

The chain uses TRBV12-3 or TRBV12-4 and TRBJ2-7; D gene uncertain. The length of the CDR3 is 13 residues. V lost 3 bases and J lost 5, with 11 bases in between. As DNA, the CDR3 is TGTGCCAGCAGTTTTAACCTCGCTCACGAGCAGTACTTC. Its protein product is CASSFNLAHEQYF.

The chain joins TRBV9 to TRBJ2-6; D not resolved. Trimming left V 2 bases short and J 0 bases short, with 12 bases between. This CDR3 comprises 17 residues. From germline, CDR1 is SGDLS and CDR2 YYNGEE. CDR3 residues: CASSVGGALSGANVLTF. The CDR3 DNA sequence: TGTGCCAGCAGCGTCGGCGGCGCCCTCTCTGGGGCCAACGTCCTGACTTTC.

The CDR3 nucleotides are TGTGCCAGCAGCTTGGGCTCAGCGGGAGGCATTAGCACAGATACGCAGTATTTT. Encoded protein: CASSLGSAGGISTDTQYF. J is TRBJ2-3 and V is TRBV5-5, with TRBD2 identical over 9 bases. With V trimmed by 0 bases and J by 0 bases, 8 bases remained unmatched. The CDR3 covers 18 residues. Germline loops: CDR1 SGHKS, CDR2 YYEKEE (reference sequence).

The chain links TRBV7-3 to TRBJ2-1, with 14 bases fitting TRBD2. The CDR3 is made up of 17 amino acids. Per the germline V gene, CDR1 is SGHTA and CDR2 is FQGTGA. The V segment lost 4 bases and the J segment 7 bases; nucleotides outside the gene matches: 9. CDR3 bases: TGTGCCAGCAGCTCGAGACTAGCGGGAGGGCCAGGGAATGAGCAGTTCTTC. Translation gives CASSSRLAGGPGNEQFF.

The gene calls are TRBV4-3 and TRBJ2-7, with 8 bases matching TRBD1. With 5 bases clipped from V and 7 bases from J, the junction kept 4 bases outside the gene matches. The CDR3 is 12 amino acids. Germline values: CDR1 LGHNA, CDR2 YSLEER. The CDR3 bases are TGCGCCAGCAGCTCCAGGACAGGGGAGCAGTACTTC. Translating it yields CASSSRTGEQYF.

This clonotype was detected a few times. V usage is TRBV29-1 and J usage is TRBJ2-5; no clear D gene. Germline V gene data show CDR1 as SQVTM and CDR2 as ANQGSEA. The CDR3 sequence is 12 residues long. Trimming stripped 7 bases from V and 4 bases from J, with 13 bases between. DNA of the CDR3: TGCAGCGCTGCAAGGGCCAGAGAGACCCAGTACTTC. It translates to CSAARARETQYF. The full variable domain, with the rest looked up from reference TRBV29-1 and TRBJ2-5, is SAVISQKPSRDICQRGTSLTIQCQVDSQVTMMFWYRQQPGQSLTLIATANQGSEATYESGFVIDKFPISRPNLTFSTLTVSNMSPEDSSIYLCSAARARETQYFGPGTRLLVL.

This clonotype was observed a few times. This chain uses TRBV27 with TRBJ2-5; D perhaps matches TRBD2 (6 bases). The ends were cut back, 6 bases at V and 7 bases at J, with 21 bases in the middle. CDR3 length: 15 residues. CDR1 is MNHEY and CDR2 is SMNVEV in the germline V gene (reference sequence). CDR3 coding DNA: TGTGCCAGCAGGCCGCTGGGGGGAGGCCAGGGGACCCAGTACTTC. Translated: CASRPLGGGQGTQYF.

V usage is TRBV5-6 and J usage is TRBJ2-5; tentatively, D is TRBD1 (6 bases). The CDR3 length is 16 residues. V shed 4 bases and J shed 4 bases, with 20 bases lying between them. Germline V gene lookup returns CDR1 SGHDT and CDR2 YYEEEE. The CDR3 protein is CASSRRLRGARETQYF. CDR3 sequence (DNA): TGTGCCAGCAGCCGTAGGCTCAGGGGCGCCAGAGAGACCCAGTACTTC.

The table lists this clonotype with a few counts. At one boundary the junction diverges from the germline segment, which might be a read error. CDR3 DNA: TGTGCCAGCAGCCCCAACAGGGGCGGGGACAGGGGTTTTTGGCACTTC. Its protein product is CASSPNRGGDRGFWHF. This chain links TRBV6-1 with TRBJ2-4, with 10 positions matching TRBD1. Germline V gene sequence: CDR1 MNHNS, CDR2 SASEGT. The CDR3 has 16 residues.

In its sample, this clonotype was seen a few times. The V gene is TRBV20-1, the J gene TRBJ1-5; possible D gene TRBD1, 6 bases. Per germline, CDR1 DFQATT and CDR2 SNEGSKA (reference sequence). The ends were cut back, 5 bases at V and 4 bases at J, with 15 bases in the middle. The CDR3 runs to 14 residues. CDR3 in DNA: TGCAGTGCTGGGGCCCGGACAGAGAATCAGCCCCAGCATTTT. Protein sequence: CSAGARTENQPQHF.

This clonotype was recorded a few times. This chain links TRBV5-1 with TRBJ2-7; D unclear. Trimming cost V 2 bases and J 2 bases, with 11 bases left between them. The CDR3 is 14 amino acids. Looked up from germline, CDR1 is SGHRS and CDR2 is YFSETQ. CDR3 residues: CASSFTGGPYEQYF. The DNA of the CDR3 is TGCGCCAGCAGCTTCACGGGTGGGCCCTACGAGCAGTACTTC. The variable domain in full, with the rest retrieved from reference TRBV5-1 and TRBJ2-7, is KAGVTQTPRYLIKTRGQQVTLSCSPISGHRSVSWYQQTPGQGLQFLFEYFSETQRNKGNFPGRFSGRQFSNSRSEMNVSTLELGDSALYLCASSFTGGPYEQYFGPGTRLTVT.

V usage is TRBV7-2 and J usage is TRBJ2-7; TRBD1 aligns across 7 bases. The trim removed 1 base at V and 6 bases at J, leaving 3 bases unmatched. The CDR3 consists of 13 residues. Germline CDR1 is SGHTA and CDR2 is FQGNSA. CDR3 amino acids: CASSLVGTAEQYF. The CDR3 nucleotides are TGTGCCAGCAGCTTAGTGGGGACAGCCGAGCAGTACTTC.

This clonotype has a count of ten or more. The chain carries TRBV6-2 or TRBV6-3 and TRBJ2-1; TRBD2 is a possible D gene (5 bases). Deletions cut 0 bases from V and 0 bases from J, with 15 bases between. Germline V gene sequence: CDR1 MNHEY, CDR2 SVGEGT. This CDR3 is built from 18 residues. CDR3 coding DNA: TGTGCCAGCAGTTACTCGAGTTGGCGGGTCAGCTCCTACAATGAGCAGTTCTTC. Amino acids: CASSYSSWRVSSYNEQFF.

This clonotype came up a few times. This chain uses TRBV5-1 with TRBJ2-3; D is unresolved. This CDR3 is built from 14 residues. Trimming removed 0 bases from V and 5 bases from J, with 10 bases in between. CDR1 is SGHRS and CDR2 is YFSETQ in the germline V gene. CDR3 nucleotides: TGCGCCAGCAGCTTGGTAGCCGATGTAGATACGCAGTATTTT. Translated, it gives CASSLVADVDTQYF.

This rearrangement joins TRBV27 to TRBJ1-6; D gene uncertain. CDR1 and CDR2 from the germline V gene are MNHEY and SMNVEV (reference sequence). With 6 bases removed from V and 6 bases from J, the gap between germline ends came to 9 bases. The CDR3 extends over 13 amino acids. The CDR3 reads CASSPLLNSPLHF. CDR3 coding DNA: TGTGCCAGCAGCCCCCTCCTTAATTCACCCCTCCACTTT.

The rearrangement links TRBV28 to TRBJ1-1, with 7 bases matching TRBD1. Germline CDR1 is MDHEN and CDR2 is SYDVKM. The V gene end was trimmed by 5 bases and the J gene end by 5 bases; junction bases not matched to a gene: 8. The CDR3 has 14 residues. CDR3 protein: CASSGSRGVTEAFF. CDR3 nucleotides: TGTGCCAGCAGTGGCTCCAGGGGGGTGACTGAAGCTTTCTTT.

The rearrangement links TRBV5-1 to TRBJ2-3, with unresolved D. The CDR3 is 13 amino acids. CDR1 SGHRS and CDR2 YFSETQ come from the germline V gene. The V end lost 5 bases, the J end lost 6 bases, and 13 bases lay between the germline ends. Here the CDR3 DNA reads TGCGCCAGCAGTTACACGGGCCCGGATACGCAGTATTTT. Translation: CASSYTGPDTQYF.

The chain recombines TRBV7-2 with TRBJ2-3; no firm D call. Trimming shortened V by 5 bases and J by 4 bases, and 10 bases separated the two germline ends. CDR1 is SGHTA and CDR2 is FQGNSA in the germline V gene. CDR3 length: 13 amino acids. This CDR3 is CASSQKLADTQYF. The DNA of the CDR3 is TGTGCCAGCAGCCAGAAACTGGCAGATACGCAGTATTTT. Filled out from reference TRBV7-2 and TRBJ2-3, the complete variable domain reads GAGVSQSPSNKVTEKGKDVELRCDPISGHTALYWYRQSLGQGLEFLIYFQGNSAPDKSGLPSDRFSAERTGGSVSTLTIQRTQQEDSAVYLCASSQKLADTQYFGPGTRLTVL.

The chain joins TRBV18 to TRBJ2-1; D is uncertain. Trimming removed 2 bases at V and 0 bases at J, with 8 bases between. The CDR3 covers 15 residues. The germline gives CDR1 KGHSH, CDR2 LQKENI. The CDR3 DNA is TGTGCCAGCTCACCAGAAAGAAACTCCTACAATGAGCAGTTCTTC. Translation gives CASSPERNSYNEQFF.

J is TRBJ2-7 and V is TRBV7-3; D ambiguous. V was pared by 2 bases and J by 5 bases, with 16 bases between. The CDR3 has 15 amino acids. Germline lookup yields CDR1 SGHTA and CDR2 FQGTGA. The CDR3 sequence: CASSLLRSSFHEQYF. The CDR3 DNA sequence: TGTGCCAGCAGCTTACTTCGTTCTAGTTTCCACGAGCAGTACTTC.